This T cell receptor beta chain was found in a study of cytomegalovirus exposure and HLA in healthy donors (dated by TCRdb to about 2017). As for the study more broadly: According to a later analysis, one platform produced both the roughly 110 validation repertoires and the approximately 670 repertoires of the first cohort. The study aimed to test whether cataloging public T cell receptors could reveal signatures of past pathogen exposure. Besides the first cohort of roughly 660 subjects, a separate validation cohort made up of over 95 different subjects was used. High-throughput TCR immunosequencing, statistical association of individual TCRs with disease status, and machine learning were combined to predict cytomegalovirus infection status.

Donors formed part of the validation cohort, which comprised approximately 130 subjects and was distinct from the first cohort of 666 subjects. What the research found in general, with its limitations: Most TCR sequences were seen in very few donors, while some public TCRs were found in many individuals. In the study, approximately 160 TCR beta chains were listed as associated with cytomegalovirus. A few of the identified cytomegalovirus-associated TCR beta chains were confirmed in vitro to be specific for cytomegalovirus antigens. Subsequent analysis determined that TCRs grouped into clusters in the first cohort also showed a tendency toward co-occurrence across the roughly 130 validation repertoires, and 85% to 95% of cluster scores exceeded 0. The classifier was reported to diagnose cytomegalovirus status with high specificity and sensitivity in both the original and validation cohorts. A later analysis had no HLA typing for the validation cohort, so co-occurrence there was scored across all 120 repertoires. The authors suggested that the approach could potentially be extended to other disease states and immunological phenotypes.

The CDR3 spans 16 residues, from the cysteine through the phenylalanine. Of all the DNA, just the CDR3 is kept, 48 bases in frame from base 1. After removal of 2 bases from V and 3 bases from J, the junction retains 6 bases not matched to a gene. The germline V gene (reference sequence) gives CDR1 as SEHNR and CDR2 as FQNEAQ. As for this clone: The antigen it recognizes is unknown. No clone much larger than this one lies a single base away; base qualities are absent.

Library preparation was by the immunoSEQ multiplex PCR assay. The source study handled its data this way. A statistical classification framework was developed to diagnose cytomegalovirus status using the catalog of TCR beta chain sequences. In its TCRdb copy, this immuneACCESS table keeps in-frame sequences only and misses some clones. Where compared with another copy, unresolved V genes explain less than half of these, and the others have no known cause. V and J calls and clone size come straight from that table; D and trimming were deduced from the DNA. The table for this sample lists around 300,000 clones; about 90% of them were counted only once. Approximately 1.2% of the sample is held by the ten biggest clonotypes.

Sequences were obtained from PBMCs. This chain is built from TRBV7-9 and TRBJ2-7; TRBD1 lines up with 11 middle nucleotides. The sequence was obtained from a woman under 40 in good health and CMV-seropositive. Read as DNA, the sequence is TGTGCCAGCAGCTTAAGTACGGGACAGGGGGTCTACGAGCAGTACTTC. It encodes CASSLSTGQGVYEQYF.